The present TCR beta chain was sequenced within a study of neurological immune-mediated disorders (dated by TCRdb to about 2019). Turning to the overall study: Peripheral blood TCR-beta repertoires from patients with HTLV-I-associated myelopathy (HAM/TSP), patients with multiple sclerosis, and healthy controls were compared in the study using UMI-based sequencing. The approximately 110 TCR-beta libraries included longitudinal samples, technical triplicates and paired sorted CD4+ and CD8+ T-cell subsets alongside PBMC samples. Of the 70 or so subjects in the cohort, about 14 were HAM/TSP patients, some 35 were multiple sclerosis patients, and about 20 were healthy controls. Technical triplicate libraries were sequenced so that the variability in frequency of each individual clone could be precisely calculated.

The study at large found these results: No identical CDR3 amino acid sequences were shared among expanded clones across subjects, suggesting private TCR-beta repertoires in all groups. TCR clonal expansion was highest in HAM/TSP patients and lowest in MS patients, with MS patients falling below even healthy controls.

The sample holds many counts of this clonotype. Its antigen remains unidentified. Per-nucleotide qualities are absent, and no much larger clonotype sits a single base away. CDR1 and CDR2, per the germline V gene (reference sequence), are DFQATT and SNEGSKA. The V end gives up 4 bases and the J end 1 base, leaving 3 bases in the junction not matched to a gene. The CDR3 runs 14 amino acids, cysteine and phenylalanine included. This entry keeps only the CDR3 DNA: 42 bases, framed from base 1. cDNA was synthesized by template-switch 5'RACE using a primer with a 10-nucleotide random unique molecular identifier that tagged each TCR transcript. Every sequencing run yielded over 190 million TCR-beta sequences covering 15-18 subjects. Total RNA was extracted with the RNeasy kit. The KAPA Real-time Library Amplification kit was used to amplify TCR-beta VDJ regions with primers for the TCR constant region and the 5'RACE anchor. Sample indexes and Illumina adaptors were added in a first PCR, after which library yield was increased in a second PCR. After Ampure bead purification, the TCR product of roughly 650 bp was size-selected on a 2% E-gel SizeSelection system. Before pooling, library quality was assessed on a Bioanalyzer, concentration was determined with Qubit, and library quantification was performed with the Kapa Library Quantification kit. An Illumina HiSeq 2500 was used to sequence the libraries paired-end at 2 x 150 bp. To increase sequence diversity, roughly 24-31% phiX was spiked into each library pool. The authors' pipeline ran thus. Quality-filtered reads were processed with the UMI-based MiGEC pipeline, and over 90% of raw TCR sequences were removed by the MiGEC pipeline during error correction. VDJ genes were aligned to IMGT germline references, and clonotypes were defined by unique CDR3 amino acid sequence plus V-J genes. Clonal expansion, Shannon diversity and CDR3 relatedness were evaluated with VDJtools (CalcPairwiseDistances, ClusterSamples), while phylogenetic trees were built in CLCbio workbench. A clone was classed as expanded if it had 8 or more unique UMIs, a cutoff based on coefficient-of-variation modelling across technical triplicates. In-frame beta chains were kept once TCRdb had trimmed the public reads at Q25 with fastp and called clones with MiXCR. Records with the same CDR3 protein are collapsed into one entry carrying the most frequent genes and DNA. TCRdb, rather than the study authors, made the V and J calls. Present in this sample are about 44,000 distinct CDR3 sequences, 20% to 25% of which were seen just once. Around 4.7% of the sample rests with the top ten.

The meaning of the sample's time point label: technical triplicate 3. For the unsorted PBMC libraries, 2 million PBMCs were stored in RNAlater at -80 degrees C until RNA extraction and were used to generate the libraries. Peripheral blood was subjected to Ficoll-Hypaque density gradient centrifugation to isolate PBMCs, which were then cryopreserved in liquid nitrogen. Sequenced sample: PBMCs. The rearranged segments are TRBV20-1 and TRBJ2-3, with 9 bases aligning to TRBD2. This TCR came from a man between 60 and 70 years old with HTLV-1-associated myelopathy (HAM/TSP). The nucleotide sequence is TGCAGTGCTATCAGGACTAGCGGCACAGATACGCAGTATTTT. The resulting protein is CSAIRTSGTDTQYF.